The T cell receptor (beta chain) described here comes from a study of T-cell memory formation after mild COVID-19. Whole-study findings and limits: Day 15 to 85 contracting clones showed balanced CD4/CD8; later expanders leaned CD4+. Confirmation of SARS-CoV-2 specificity was lacking for second-wave clones peaking day 37. Largely, contracting CD4+ clones fell within CM and EM, and contracting CD8+ clones within EMRA.

Amplification by 5'RACE using constant-segment primers produced TCR alpha and TCR beta cDNA libraries that carried sample barcodes and UMIs. TCRdb analysed the 5' RACE reads with MiXCR anew, one entry per CDR3 protein. Seen here are 68,000 or so distinct CDR3 sequences, 16% observed once, and the top ten hold about 31%. Germline V lookup: CDR1 LGHNA, CDR2 YSLEER. CDR3 length equals 15 residues. V lost 3 bases to trimming and J lost 6 bases; unmatched junction nucleotides: 8. The sample holds a few counts of this clonotype. Its antigen remains unidentified. Sequencing was performed on PBMCs or a T cell subset sorted from them (not recorded which). The clonotype was recovered from an adult woman who had mild COVID-19 (a few samples of this study predate the infection). Cell type and time point are not known. The chain employs TRBV4-3 and TRBJ2-1; the match to TRBD2 covers 7 bases. The CDR3 nucleotides are TGCGCCAGCAGCCAGGATAGCGGGTCTGGCAATGAGCAGTTCTTC. Encoded protein: CASSQDSGSGNEQFF.